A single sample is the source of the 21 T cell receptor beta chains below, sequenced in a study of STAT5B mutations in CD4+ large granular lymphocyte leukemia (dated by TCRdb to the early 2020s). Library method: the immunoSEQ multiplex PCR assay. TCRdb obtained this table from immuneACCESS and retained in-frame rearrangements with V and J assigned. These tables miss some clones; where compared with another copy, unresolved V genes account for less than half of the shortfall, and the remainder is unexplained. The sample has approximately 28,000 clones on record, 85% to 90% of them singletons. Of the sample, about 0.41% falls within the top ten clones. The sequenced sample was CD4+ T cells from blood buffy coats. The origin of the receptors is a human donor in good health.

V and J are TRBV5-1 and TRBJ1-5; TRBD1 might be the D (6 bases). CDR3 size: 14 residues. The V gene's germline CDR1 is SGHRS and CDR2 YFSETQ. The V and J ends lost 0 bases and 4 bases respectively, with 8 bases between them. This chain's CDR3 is CASSLDGQNQPQHF. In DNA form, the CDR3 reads TGCGCCAGCAGCTTGGACGGACAGAATCAGCCCCAGCATTTT.

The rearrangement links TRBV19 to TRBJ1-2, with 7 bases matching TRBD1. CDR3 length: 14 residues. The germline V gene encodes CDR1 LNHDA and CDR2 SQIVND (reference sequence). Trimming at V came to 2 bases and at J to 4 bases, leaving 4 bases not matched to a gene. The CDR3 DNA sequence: TGTGCCAGTAGTATAAGGGGGCAGGGCTATGGCTACACCTTC. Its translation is CASSIRGQGYGYTF.

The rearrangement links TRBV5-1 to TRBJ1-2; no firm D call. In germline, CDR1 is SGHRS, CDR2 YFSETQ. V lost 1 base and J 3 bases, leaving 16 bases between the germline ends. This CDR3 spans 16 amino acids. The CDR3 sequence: CASSLFHVGFDYGYTF. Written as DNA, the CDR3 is TGCGCCAGCAGCTTGTTCCACGTCGGTTTTGACTATGGCTACACCTTC. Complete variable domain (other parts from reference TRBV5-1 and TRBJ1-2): KAGVTQTPRYLIKTRGQQVTLSCSPISGHRSVSWYQQTPGQGLQFLFEYFSETQRNKGNFPGRFSGRQFSNSRSEMNVSTLELGDSALYLCASSLFHVGFDYGYTFGSGTRLTVV.

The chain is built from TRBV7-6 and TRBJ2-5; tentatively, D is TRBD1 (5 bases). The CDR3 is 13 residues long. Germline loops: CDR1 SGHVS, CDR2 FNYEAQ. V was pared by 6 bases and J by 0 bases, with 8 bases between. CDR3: CASSRQNQETQYF. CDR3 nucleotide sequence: TGTGCCAGCAGTCGACAGAACCAAGAGACCCAGTACTTC.

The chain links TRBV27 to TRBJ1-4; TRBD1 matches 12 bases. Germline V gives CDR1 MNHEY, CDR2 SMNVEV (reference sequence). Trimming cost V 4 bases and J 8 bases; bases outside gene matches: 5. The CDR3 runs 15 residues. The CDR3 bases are TGTGCCAGCAGTTCCTCCGGGACAGGGGGCGAAAAACTGTTTTTT. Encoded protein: CASSSSGTGGEKLFF.

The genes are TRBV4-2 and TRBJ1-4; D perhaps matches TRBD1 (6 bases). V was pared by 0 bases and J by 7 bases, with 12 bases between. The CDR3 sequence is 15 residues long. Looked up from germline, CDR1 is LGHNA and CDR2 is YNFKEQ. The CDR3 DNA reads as TGTGCCAGCAGCCAAGATGGGGAGGGGGTTGAAAAACTGTTTTTT. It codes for CASSQDGEGVEKLFF.

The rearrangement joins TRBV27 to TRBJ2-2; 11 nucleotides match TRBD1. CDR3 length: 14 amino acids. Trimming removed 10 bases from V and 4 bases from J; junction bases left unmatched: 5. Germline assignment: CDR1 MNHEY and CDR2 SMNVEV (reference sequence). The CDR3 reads CATRDRGATGELFF. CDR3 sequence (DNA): TGTGCCACACGGGACAGGGGGGCCACCGGGGAGCTGTTTTTT.

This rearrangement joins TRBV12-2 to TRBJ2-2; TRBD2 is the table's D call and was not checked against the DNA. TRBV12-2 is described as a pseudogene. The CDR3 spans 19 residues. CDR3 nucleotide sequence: TGTGCAAGTCGCTTAGCGGCCAGCGGGGGCACCAGGAACACCGGGGAGCTGTTTTTT. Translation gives CASRLAASGGTRNTGELFF.

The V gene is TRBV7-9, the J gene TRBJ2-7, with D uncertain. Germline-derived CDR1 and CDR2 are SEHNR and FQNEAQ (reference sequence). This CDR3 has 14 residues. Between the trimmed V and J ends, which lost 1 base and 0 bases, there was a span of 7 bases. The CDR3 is CASSLGLGSYEQYF. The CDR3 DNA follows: TGTGCCAGCAGCTTAGGTCTGGGCTCCTACGAGCAGTACTTC.

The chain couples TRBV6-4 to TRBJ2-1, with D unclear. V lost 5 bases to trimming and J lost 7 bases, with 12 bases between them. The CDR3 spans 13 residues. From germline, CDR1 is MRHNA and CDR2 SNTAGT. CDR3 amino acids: CASSLWAGNEQFF. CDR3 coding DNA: TGTGCCAGCAGTCTATGGGCCGGGAATGAGCAGTTCTTC.

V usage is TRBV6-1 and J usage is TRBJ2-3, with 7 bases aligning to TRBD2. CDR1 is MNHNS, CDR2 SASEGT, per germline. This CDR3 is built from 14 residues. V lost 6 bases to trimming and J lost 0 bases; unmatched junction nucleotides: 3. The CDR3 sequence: CASRGTISTDTQYF. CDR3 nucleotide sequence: TGTGCCAGCAGGGGGACTATAAGCACAGATACGCAGTATTTT.

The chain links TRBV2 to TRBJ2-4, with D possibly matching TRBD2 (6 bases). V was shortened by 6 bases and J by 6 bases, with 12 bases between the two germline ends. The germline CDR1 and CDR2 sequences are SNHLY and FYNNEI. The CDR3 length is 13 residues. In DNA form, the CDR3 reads TGTGCCAGCAGGCGGACTACGCCAAACATTCAGTACTTC. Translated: CASRRTTPNIQYF.

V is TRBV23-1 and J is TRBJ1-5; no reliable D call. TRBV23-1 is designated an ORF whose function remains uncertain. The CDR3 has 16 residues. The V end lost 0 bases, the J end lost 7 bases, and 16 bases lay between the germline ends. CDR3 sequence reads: CASSQSGSGVGQPQHF. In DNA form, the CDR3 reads TGCGCCAGCAGTCAATCGGGCAGTGGTGTGGGGCAGCCCCAGCATTTT.

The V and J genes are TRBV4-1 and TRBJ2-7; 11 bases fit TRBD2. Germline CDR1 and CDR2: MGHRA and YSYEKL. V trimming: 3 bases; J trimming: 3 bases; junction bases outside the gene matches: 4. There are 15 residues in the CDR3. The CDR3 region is CASSHLTSGNYEQYF. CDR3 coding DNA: TGCGCCAGCAGCCACCTGACTAGCGGGAACTACGAGCAGTACTTC.

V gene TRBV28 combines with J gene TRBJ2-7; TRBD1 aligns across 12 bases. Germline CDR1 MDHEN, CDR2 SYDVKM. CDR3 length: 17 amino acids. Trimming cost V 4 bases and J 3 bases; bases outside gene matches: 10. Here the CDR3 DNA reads TGTGCCAGCAGTTACGGGACAGGGGGCGCGCGGGTCTACGAGCAGTACTTC. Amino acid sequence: CASSYGTGGARVYEQYF.

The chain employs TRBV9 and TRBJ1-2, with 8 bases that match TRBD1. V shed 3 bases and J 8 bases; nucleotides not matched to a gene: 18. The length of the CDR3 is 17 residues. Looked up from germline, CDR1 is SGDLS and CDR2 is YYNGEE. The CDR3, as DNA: TGTGCCAGCAGCGAACGGGACAGGCCTTACGAGACTCGAGGCTACACCTTC. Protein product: CASSERDRPYETRGYTF.

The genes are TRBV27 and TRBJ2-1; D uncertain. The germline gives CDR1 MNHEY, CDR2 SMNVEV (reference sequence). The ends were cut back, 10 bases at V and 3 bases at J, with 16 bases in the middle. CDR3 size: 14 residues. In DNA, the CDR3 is TGTGCCACCTCCGACTTATCTGACTACAATGAGCAGTTCTTC. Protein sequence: CATSDLSDYNEQFF.

DNA for the CDR3: TGTGCCAGCAGTTTAGCGCTAGCGGGAGCTATTGAGCAGTTCTTC. It translates to CASSLALAGAIEQFF. V gene TRBV28 combines with J gene TRBJ2-1; 10 nucleotides line up with TRBD2. The CDR3 runs to 15 residues. The germline V gene encodes CDR1 MDHEN and CDR2 SYDVKM. V lost 2 bases and J lost 9; bases outside the gene matches: 7.

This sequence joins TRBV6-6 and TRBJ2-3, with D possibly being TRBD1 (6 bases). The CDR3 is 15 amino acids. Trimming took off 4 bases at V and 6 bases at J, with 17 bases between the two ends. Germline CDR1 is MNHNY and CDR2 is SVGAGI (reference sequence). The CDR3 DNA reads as TGTGCCAGCAGTTCCTTAGGACAGCGCGGGGATACGCAGTATTTT. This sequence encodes CASSSLGQRGDTQYF.

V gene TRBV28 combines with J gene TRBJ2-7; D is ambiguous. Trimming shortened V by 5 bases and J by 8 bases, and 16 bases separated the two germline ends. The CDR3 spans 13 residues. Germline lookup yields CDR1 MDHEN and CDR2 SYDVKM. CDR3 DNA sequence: TGTGCCAGCAGTCTCACTGACCGAGCACAGCAGTACTTC. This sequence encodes CASSLTDRAQQYF.

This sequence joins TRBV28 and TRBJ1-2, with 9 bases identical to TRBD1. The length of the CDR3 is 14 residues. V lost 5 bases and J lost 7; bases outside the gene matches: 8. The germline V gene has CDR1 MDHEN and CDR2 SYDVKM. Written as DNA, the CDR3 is TGTGCCAGCAGTGACGGGACAGGGATCGGTGGCTACACCTTC. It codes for CASSDGTGIGGYTF.